Following are 8 T cell receptor beta chains from one sample sequenced in a study of shared clonotypes between healthy human individuals. Assay used: immunoSEQ multiplex PCR; TCRdb lists only in-frame clones, some missing. The sample includes hundreds of thousands of clones, over 70% of them seen just once. The sequenced material came from memory CD4+ T cells sorted from blood. Indicated subset: CD45RA-negative fraction. These receptor sequences come from a man under 40 in good health.

The chain carries TRBV19 and TRBJ1-1; D might be TRBD1 (5 bases). Germline V CDR1 and CDR2: LNHDA, SQIVND (reference sequence). The CDR3 loop spans 15 amino acids. V was trimmed by 5 bases and J by 11 bases, leaving 24 bases between them. CDR3 region: CASSPGRLFTSAAFF. In DNA, the CDR3 is TGTGCCAGTAGTCCGGGACGACTCTTCACCTCCGCTGCTTTCTTT.

This clone showed up just once. Other DNA sequences within the sample encode an identical CDR3. CDR3 loop: CSASDHEQFF. DNA of the CDR3: TGCAGTGCTAGCGACCATGAGCAGTTCTTC. The rearrangement joins TRBV20-1 to TRBJ2-1; D unclear. The CDR3 contains 10 residues. CDR1 and CDR2 from the germline V gene are DFQATT and SNEGSKA (reference sequence). The V and J ends lost 3 bases and 8 bases respectively, with 5 bases between them.

The chain recombines TRBV27 with TRBJ1-2; no reliable D call. CDR1 and CDR2 from the germline V gene are MNHEY and SMNVEV (reference sequence). V lost 3 bases and J lost 3, with 8 bases in between. This CDR3 region has 13 residues. The CDR3 nucleotides read TGTGCCAGCAGTTTGAACAGCCACTATGGCTACACCTTC. Protein product: CASSLNSHYGYTF.

Of note for this clone: Other DNA sequences in this sample translate to the same CDR3. This chain joins TRBV5-6 and TRBJ2-7; TRBD2 agrees at 11 bases. The germline V gene encodes CDR1 SGHDT and CDR2 YYEEEE. The ends lost 4 bases at V and 1 base at J; junction bases unmatched: 4. This CDR3 spans 15 amino acids. CDR3 DNA: TGTGCCAGCAGCAAGGGACTAGCGGATTCCTACGAGCAGTACTTC. This translates into CASSKGLADSYEQYF.

This clone has a handful of counts. The rearrangement links TRBV4-2 to TRBJ2-2; D is undetermined. Trimming took off 0 bases at V and 6 bases at J, with 11 bases between the two ends. Germline CDR1 and CDR2: LGHNA and YNFKEQ. The CDR3 loop spans 15 amino acids. CDR3: CASSQDFSLPGELFF. The DNA for the CDR3 is TGTGCCAGCAGCCAAGATTTTAGCTTACCCGGGGAGCTGTTTTTT.

In its sample, this clone was seen many times. The rearrangement links TRBV5-8 to TRBJ2-1, with TRBD2 matching over 15 bases. CDR1 SGHTS and CDR2 YDEGEE come from the germline V gene. V lost 4 bases to trimming and J lost 7 bases; unmatched junction nucleotides: 3. The CDR3 loop spans 15 amino acids. The DNA for the CDR3 is TGTGCCAGCAGCGCCGGGACTAGCGGGAGGAATGAGCAGTTCTTC. Translating gives CASSAGTSGRNEQFF.

J is TRBJ1-2 and V is TRBV5-5; D is unresolved. This CDR3 spans 15 amino acids. The V gene lost 4 bases and the J gene lost 6 bases, with 19 bases spanning the gap. Germline CDR1 reads SGHKS; CDR2 reads YYEKEE (reference sequence). This CDR3 is CASSQRVPYYHGYTF. The CDR3 coding sequence is TGTGCCAGCAGCCAAAGGGTCCCCTACTATCATGGCTACACCTTC. The full variable domain, with the rest looked up from reference TRBV5-5 and TRBJ1-2, is DAGVTQSPTHLIKTRGQQVTLRCSPISGHKSVSWYQQVLGQGPQFIFQYYEKEERGRGNFPDRFSARQFPNYSSELNVNALLLGDSALYLCASSQRVPYYHGYTFGSGTRLTVV.

In this sample, this clone turned up many times. The rearrangement uses TRBV7-8 and TRBJ2-5; TRBD2 aligns across 11 bases. V lost 1 base and J lost 5; bases outside the gene matches: 9. The V gene's germline CDR1 is SGHVS and CDR2 FQNEAQ. The length of the CDR3 is 17 residues. The CDR3 coding sequence is TGTGCCAGCAGCTTAGGGTCCGTAGCGGGAGGGCAGGAGACCCAGTACTTC. Amino acids: CASSLGSVAGGQETQYF.